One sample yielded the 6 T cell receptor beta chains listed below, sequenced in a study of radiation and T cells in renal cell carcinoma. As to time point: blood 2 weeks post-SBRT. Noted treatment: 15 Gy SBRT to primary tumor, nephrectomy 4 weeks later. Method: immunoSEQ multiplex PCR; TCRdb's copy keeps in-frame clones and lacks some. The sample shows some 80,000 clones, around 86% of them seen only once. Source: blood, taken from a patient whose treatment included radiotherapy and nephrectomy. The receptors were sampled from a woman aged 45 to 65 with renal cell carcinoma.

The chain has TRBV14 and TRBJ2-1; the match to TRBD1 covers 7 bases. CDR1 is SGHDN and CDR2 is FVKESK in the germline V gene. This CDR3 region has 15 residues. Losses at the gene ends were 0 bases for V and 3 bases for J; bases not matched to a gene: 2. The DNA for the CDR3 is TGTGCCAGCAGCCAAGAACAGGGGTTCTACAATGAGCAGTTCTTC. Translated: CASSQEQGFYNEQFF.

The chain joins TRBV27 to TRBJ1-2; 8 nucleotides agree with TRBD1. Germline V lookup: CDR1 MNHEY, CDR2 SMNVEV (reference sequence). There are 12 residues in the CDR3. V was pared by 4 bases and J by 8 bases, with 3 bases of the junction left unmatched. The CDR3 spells CASSSRTGGYTF. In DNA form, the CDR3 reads TGTGCCAGCAGTTCCAGGACAGGGGGCTACACCTTC.

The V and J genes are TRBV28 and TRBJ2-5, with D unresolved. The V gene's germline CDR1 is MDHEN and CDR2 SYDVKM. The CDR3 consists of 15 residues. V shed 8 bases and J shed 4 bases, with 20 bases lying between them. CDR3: CASRNNVADGETQYF. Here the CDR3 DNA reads TGTGCCAGCCGCAACAACGTCGCGGACGGAGAGACCCAGTACTTC.

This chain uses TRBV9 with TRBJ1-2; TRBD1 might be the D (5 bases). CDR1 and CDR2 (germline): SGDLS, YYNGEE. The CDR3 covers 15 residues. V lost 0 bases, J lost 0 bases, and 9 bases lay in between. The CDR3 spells CASSVDGGTNYGYTF. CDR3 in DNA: TGTGCCAGCAGCGTAGATGGGGGGACTAACTATGGCTACACCTTC.

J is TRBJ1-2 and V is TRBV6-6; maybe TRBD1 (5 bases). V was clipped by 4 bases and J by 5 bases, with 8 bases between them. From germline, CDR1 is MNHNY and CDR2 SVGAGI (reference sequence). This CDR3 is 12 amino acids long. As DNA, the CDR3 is TGTGCCAGCAGTTTTGGGACGTATGGCTACACCTTC. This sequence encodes CASSFGTYGYTF.

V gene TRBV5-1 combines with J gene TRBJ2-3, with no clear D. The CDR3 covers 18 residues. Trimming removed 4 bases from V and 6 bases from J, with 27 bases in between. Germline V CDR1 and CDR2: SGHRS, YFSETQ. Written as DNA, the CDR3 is TGCGCCAGCAGCCCGTCCCCAACAGAGCATTGGGGAAGGGATACGCAGTATTTT. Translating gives CASSPSPTEHWGRDTQYF.